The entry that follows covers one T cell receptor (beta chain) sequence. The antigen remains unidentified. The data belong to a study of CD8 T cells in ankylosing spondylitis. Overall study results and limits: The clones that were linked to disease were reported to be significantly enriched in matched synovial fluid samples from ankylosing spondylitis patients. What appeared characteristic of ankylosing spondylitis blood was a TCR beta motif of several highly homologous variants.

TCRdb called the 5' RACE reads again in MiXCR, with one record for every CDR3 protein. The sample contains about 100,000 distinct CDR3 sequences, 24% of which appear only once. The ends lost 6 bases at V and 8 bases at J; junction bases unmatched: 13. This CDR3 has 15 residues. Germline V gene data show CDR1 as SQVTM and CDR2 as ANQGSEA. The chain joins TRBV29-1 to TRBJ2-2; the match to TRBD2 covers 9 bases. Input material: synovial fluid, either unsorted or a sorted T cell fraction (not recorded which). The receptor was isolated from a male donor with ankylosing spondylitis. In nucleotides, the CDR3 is TGCAGCGTCCCGTCGGAGCGGGAGGCGTTTGGGGAGCTGTTTTTT. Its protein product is CSVPSEREAFGELFF.